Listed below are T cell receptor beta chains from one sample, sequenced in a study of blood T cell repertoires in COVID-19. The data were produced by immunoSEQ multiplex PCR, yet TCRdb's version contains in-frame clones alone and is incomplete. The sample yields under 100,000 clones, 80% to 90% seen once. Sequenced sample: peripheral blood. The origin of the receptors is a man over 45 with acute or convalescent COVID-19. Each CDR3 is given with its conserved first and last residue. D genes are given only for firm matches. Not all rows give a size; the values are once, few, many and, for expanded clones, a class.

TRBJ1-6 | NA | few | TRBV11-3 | TGTGCCAGCAGCCACGGGGGGCGAAATTCACCCCTCCACTTT | CASSHGGRNSPLHF
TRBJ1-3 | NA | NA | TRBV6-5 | TGTGCCAGCAGACGGGATATCGGAAACACCATATATTTT | CASRRDIGNTIYF
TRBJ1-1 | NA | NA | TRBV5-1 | TGCGCCAGCAGCTCTAGTGGAGGATTGGGCACTGAAGCTTTCTTT | CASSSSGGLGTEAFF
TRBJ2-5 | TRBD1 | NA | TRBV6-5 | TGTGCCAGCAGGGACAGGGTTTTTGAGACCCAGTACTTC | CASRDRVFETQYF
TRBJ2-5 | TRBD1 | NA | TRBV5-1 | TGCGCCAGCAGCACAACGACAGGGGGCGCGATAGAGACCCAGTACTTC | CASSTTTGGAIETQYF
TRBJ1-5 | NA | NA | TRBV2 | TGTGCCAGCAGTGATCCCAGGGGCAATCAGCCCCAGCATTTT | CASSDPRGNQPQHF
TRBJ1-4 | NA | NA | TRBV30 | TGTGCCGGAAGTTGGGATCAGGGGATCGGGGAAAAACTGTTTTTT | CAGSWDQGIGEKLFF
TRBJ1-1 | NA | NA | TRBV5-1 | TGCGCCAGCACCCTGACAGGCAACACTGAAGCTTTCTTT | CASTLTGNTEAFF
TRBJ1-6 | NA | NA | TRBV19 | TGTGCCAGTAGTGCCAGCCTACAGGGACGGCGGTCACCCCTCCACTTT | CASSASLQGRRSPLHF
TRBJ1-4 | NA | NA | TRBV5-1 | TGCGCCAGCACCCAGGGATCAACTAATGAAAAACTGTTTTTT | CASTQGSTNEKLFF
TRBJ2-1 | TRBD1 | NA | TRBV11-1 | TGTGCCAGCAGCCGGGACAGGGAAATCAATGAGCAGTTCTTC | CASSRDREINEQFF
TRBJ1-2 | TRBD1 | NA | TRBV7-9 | TGTGCCAGCAGCCCCATGGGACAGGGGGAAGCTAACTATGGCTACACCTTC | CASSPMGQGEANYGYTF
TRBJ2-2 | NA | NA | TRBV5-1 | TGCGCCAGCAGCTCCGTGGGGGGGAACACCGGGGAGCTGTTTTTT | CASSSVGGNTGELFF
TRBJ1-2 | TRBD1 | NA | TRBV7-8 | TGTGCCAGCAGCCGTGACAGGGTAAATCTTCAATATGGCTACACCTTC | CASSRDRVNLQYGYTF
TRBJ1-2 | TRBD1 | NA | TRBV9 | TGTGCCAGCAGCGTAACGACAGGGAACGGCTACACCTTC | CASSVTTGNGYTF
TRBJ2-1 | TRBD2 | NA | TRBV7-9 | TGTGCCAGCAGCAATTCCCCAGCGGGGGGGCTGGATGAGCAGTTCTTC | CASSNSPAGGLDEQFF
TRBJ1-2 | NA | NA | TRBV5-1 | TGCGCCAGCAGCCCACAGGGCGACTATGGCTACACTTTC | CASSPQGDYGYTF
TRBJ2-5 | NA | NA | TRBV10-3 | TGTGCCATCAGTGGACTAGGGGAAGAGACCCAGTACTTC | CAISGLGEETQYF
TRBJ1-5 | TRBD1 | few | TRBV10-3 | TGTGCCATCAGCTTACAGGGGAATCAGCCCCAGCATTTT | CAISLQGNQPQHF
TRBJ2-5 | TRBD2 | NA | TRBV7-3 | TGTGCCAGCAGCTTAGGTCTAGCGGGCCAAGAGACCCAGTACTTC | CASSLGLAGQETQYF
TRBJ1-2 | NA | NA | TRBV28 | TGTGCCAGCAGGAACCCGGGACAAGGAGATGGCTACACCTTC | CASRNPGQGDGYTF
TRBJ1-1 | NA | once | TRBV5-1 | TGCGCCAGCAGCTTGATGTTAAACACTGAAGCTTTCTTT | CASSLMLNTEAFF
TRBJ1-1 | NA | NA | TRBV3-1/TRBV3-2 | TGTGCCAGCAGCCAAGAGTCGGGTGTCAACACTGAAGCTTTCTTT | CASSQESGVNTEAFF
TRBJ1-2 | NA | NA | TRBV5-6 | TGTGCCAGCAGCACATCGGACACTTATGGCTACACCTTC | CASSTSDTYGYTF
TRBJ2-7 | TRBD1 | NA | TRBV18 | TGTGCCAGCTCGCCAGGACAGGGGTTCGTCTACGAGCAGTACTTC | CASSPGQGFVYEQYF
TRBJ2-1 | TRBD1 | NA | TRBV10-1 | TGCGCCAGCAGTGCTGACTTTAGGGACAGGGTTGCGGATGAGCAGTTCTTC | CASSADFRDRVADEQFF
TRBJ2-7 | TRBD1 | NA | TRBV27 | TGTGCCAGCAGAACGGGACAGGGAGGATTTTACGAGCAGTACTTC | CASRTGQGGFYEQYF
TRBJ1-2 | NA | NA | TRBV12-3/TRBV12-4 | TGTGCCAGCAGTTTAATTGACAGCTATGGCTACACCTTC | CASSLIDSYGYTF
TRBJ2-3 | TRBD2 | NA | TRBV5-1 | TGCGCCAGCAGCTTGGGGCGAGCGGGGCTCTTCACAGATACGCAGTATTTT | CASSLGRAGLFTDTQYF
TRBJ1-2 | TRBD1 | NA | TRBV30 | TGTGCCTGGAGTAGACAGGGCGGCTATGGCTACACCTTC | CAWSRQGGYGYTF
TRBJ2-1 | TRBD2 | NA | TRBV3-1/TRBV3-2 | TGTGCCAGCAGCCAAGGTCGGGGGGGCCTTGATAATGAGCAGTTCTTC | CASSQGRGGLDNEQFF
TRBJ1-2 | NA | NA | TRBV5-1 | TGCGCCAGCAGCTTGCCGTCCGGAAGACAGGAGGCCAACTATGGCTACACCTTC | CASSLPSGRQEANYGYTF
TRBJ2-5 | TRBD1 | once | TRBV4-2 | TGTGCCAGCAGCCAAGATTCCACAGGACAGGGGCAAGAGACCCAGTACTTC | CASSQDSTGQGQETQYF
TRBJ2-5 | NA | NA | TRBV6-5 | TGTGCCAGCAGTCGGGGGTTTTCGGGACAAGAGACCCAGTACTTC | CASSRGFSGQETQYF
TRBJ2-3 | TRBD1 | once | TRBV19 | TGTGCCAGTAGTCCAGACAGGGAGGATACGCAGTATTTT | CASSPDREDTQYF
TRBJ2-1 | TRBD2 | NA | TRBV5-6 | TGTGCCAGCAGCTCCGAATTTAGCGGGGGGGCCAGTGAGCAGTTCTTC | CASSSEFSGGASEQFF
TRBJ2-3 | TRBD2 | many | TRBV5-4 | TGTGCCAGCAGCTTGAAGGCTAGCGGGGGGCAAGATACGCAGTATTTT | CASSLKASGGQDTQYF
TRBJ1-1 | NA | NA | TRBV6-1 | TGTGCCAGCAGAGAAACCGCAGGGCGCGTGAACACTGAAGCTTTCTTT | CASRETAGRVNTEAFF
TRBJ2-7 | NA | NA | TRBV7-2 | TGTGCCAGCAGCTTAATCCCCGTTGGGGCGGGGTCCTACGAGCAGTACTTC | CASSLIPVGAGSYEQYF
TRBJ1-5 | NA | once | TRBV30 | TGTGCCTGGACAATGGCAGGCAGCAATCAGCCCCAGCATTTT | CAWTMAGSNQPQHF
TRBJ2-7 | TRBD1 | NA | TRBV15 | TGTGCCACCAGGGCGGACAGGGCCTCCTACGAGCAGTACTTC | CATRADRASYEQYF
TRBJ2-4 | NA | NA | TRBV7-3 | TGTGCCAGCAGCGCAGGGCAGGGAAACATTCAGTACTTC | CASSAGQGNIQYF
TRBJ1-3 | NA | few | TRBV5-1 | TGCGCCAGCAGCGCCACAGGGTTCTCTGGAAACACCATATATTTT | CASSATGFSGNTIYF
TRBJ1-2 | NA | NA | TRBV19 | TGTGCCAGTATCCCCCGGGGGGGAGGCTCTCTCGGCTACACCTTC | CASIPRGGGSLGYTF
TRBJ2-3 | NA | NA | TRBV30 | TGTGCCTGGAGTGGGGGCCGTATAGATACGCAGTATTTT | CAWSGGRIDTQYF